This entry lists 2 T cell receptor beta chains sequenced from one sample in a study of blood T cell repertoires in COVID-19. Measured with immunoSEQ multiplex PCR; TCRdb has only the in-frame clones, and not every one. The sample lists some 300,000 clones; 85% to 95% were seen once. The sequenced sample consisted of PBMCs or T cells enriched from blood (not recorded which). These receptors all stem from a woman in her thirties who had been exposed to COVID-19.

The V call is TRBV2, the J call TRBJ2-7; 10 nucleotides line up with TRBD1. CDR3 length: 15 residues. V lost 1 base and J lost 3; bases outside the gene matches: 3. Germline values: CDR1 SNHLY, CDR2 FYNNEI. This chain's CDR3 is CASSEERTGGYEQYF. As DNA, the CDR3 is TGTGCCAGCAGTGAAGAAAGGACAGGGGGCTACGAGCAGTACTTC. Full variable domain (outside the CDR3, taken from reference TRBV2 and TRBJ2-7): EPEVTQTPSHQVTQMGQEVILRCVPISNHLYFYWYRQILGQKVEFLVSFYNNEISEKSEIFDDQFSVERPDGSNFTLKIRSTKLEDSAMYFCASSEERTGGYEQYFGPGTRLTVT.

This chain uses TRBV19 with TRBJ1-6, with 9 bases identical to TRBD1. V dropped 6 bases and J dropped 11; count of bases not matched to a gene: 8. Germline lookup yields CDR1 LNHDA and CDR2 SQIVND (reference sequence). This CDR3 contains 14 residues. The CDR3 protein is CASSPGQGSAPLHF. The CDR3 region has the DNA TGTGCCAGTAGCCCGGGACAGGGATCCGCACCCCTCCACTTT.